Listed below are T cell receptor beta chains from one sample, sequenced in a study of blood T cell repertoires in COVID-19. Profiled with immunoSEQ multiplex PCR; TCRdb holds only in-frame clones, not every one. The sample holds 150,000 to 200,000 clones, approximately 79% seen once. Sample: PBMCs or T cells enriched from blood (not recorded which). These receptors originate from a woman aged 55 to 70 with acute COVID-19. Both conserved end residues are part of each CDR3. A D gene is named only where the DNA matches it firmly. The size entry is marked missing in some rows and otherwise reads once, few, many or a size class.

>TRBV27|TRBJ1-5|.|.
CASRIGNNQPQHF
TGTGCCAGCAGGATCGGGAACAATCAGCCCCAGCATTTT
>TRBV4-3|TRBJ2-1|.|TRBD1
CASSRGQGVGDNEQFF
TGCGCCAGCAGCCGAGGACAGGGGGTAGGAGACAATGAGCAGTTCTTC
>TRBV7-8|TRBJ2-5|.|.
CASSGGLLLAQETQYF
TGTGCCAGCAGCGGCGGCCTACTACTAGCACAAGAGACCCAGTACTTC
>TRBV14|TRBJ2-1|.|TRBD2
CASSQLLAGGPFF
TGTGCCAGCAGCCAACTACTAGCGGGAGGGCCGTTCTTC
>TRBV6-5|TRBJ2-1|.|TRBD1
CASNHGTGDNEQFF
TGTGCCAGCAACCACGGGACAGGAGACAATGAGCAGTTCTTC
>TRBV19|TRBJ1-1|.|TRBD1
CASSINEQGAGAFF
TGTGCCAGTAGTATTAATGAGCAGGGGGCTGGAGCTTTCTTT
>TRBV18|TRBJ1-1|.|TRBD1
CASSPNRGRGTEAFF
TGTGCCAGCTCACCAAACAGGGGGCGTGGGACTGAAGCTTTCTTT
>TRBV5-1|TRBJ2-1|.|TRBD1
CASSLGDRDHNEQFF
TGCGCCAGCAGCTTGGGGGACAGGGATCACAATGAGCAGTTCTTC
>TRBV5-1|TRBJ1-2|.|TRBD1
CASLLQGLDGYTF
TGCGCCAGCTTACTACAGGGGCTGGATGGCTACACCTTC
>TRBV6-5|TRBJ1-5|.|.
CASSYSGQSSNQPQHF
TGTGCCAGCAGTTACTCCGGACAGTCCTCAAATCAGCCCCAGCATTTT
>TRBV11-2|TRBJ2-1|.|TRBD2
CASSFGSGRAGEQFF
TGTGCCAGCAGCTTCGGAAGCGGGAGGGCCGGTGAGCAGTTCTTC
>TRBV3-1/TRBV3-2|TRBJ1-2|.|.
CASSQDKVAAGGYTF
TGTGCCAGCAGCCAAGATAAGGTCGCGGCGGGAGGCTACACCTTC
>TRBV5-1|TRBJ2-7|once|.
CASSLLTSSYEQYF
TGCGCCAGCAGCTTGTTGACAAGCTCCTACGAGCAGTACTTC
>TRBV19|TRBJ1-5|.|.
CASSQGQPQHF
TGTGCCAGCTCCCAGGGTCAGCCCCAGCATTTT
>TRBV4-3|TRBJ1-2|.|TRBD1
CASSQDGAGQRYGYTF
TGCGCCAGCAGCCAAGACGGGGCGGGACAGCGTTATGGCTACACCTTC
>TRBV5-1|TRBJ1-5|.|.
CASSPDGNNQPQHF
TGCGCCAGCAGCCCGGACGGGAACAATCAGCCCCAGCATTTT
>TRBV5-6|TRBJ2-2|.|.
CASSLRRAAGELFF
TGTGCCAGCAGCTTAAGGAGGGCCGCCGGGGAGCTGTTTTTT
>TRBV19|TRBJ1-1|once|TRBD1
CASSPHRSLDRPEAFF
TGTGCCAGTAGCCCACACCGGTCTCTGGACAGGCCCGAAGCTTTCTTT
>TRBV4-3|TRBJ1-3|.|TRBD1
CASSQDWNRGLSGNTIYF
TGCGCCAGCAGCCAAGATTGGAACAGGGGGCTTTCTGGAAACACCATATATTTT
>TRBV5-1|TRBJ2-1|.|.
CASSLGQAYNEQFF
TGCGCCAGCAGCTTGGGTCAGGCTTACAATGAGCAGTTCTTC
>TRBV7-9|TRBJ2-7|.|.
CASSPLDFYEQYF
TGTGCCAGCAGCCCCCTGGACTTCTACGAGCAGTACTTC
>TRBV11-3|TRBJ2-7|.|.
CASSSTPGVEQYF
TGTGCCAGCAGCTCCACCCCCGGGGTTGAGCAGTACTTC
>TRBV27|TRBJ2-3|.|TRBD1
CASSRQGADTQYF
TGTGCCAGCAGCCGACAGGGTGCAGATACGCAGTATTTT
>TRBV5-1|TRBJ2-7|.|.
CASSVSSYEQYF
TGCGCCAGCAGCGTCAGCTCCTACGAGCAGTACTTC
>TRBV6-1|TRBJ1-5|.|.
CASSEQPEVYNQPQHF
TGTGCCAGCAGTGAACAACCAGAGGTTTACAATCAGCCCCAGCATTTT
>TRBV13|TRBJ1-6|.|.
CASSPEGPSYNSPLHF
TGTGCCAGCAGCCCGGAGGGGCCCTCCTATAATTCACCCCTCCACTTT
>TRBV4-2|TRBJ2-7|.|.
CASSQPQDGYEQYF
TGTGCCAGCAGCCAACCACAGGATGGCTACGAGCAGTACTTC
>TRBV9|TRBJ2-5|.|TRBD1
CASSPSGQGEETQYF
TGTGCCAGCAGCCCATCGGGACAGGGTGAGGAGACCCAGTACTTC
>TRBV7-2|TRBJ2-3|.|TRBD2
CASSLVSAGVYTDTQYF
TGTGCCAGCAGCTTGGTTTCGGCGGGGGTTTACACAGATACGCAGTATTTT
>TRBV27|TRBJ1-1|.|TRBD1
CASSLGQVNTEAFF
TGTGCCAGCAGTTTAGGACAGGTGAACACTGAAGCTTTCTTT
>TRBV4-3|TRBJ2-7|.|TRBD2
CASSPGTSGFYEQYF
TGCGCCAGCTCCCCAGGGACTAGCGGGTTCTACGAGCAGTACTTC
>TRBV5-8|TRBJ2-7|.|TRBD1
CASRRGPVSYEQYF
TGTGCCAGCAGGAGGGGGCCGGTATCCTACGAGCAGTACTTC
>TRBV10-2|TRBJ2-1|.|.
CASSVGSSYNEQFF
TGCGCCAGCAGCGTTGGTAGCTCCTACAATGAGCAGTTCTTC
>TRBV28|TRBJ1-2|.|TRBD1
CASSLDRGPYGYTF
TGTGCCAGCAGTTTGGACAGGGGCCCCTATGGCTACACCTTC
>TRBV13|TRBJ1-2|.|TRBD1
CASSLLTNRGYGYTF
TGTGCCAGCAGCTTATTGACCAACAGGGGGTATGGCTACACCTTC
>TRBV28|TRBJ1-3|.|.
CASSYPGVKGPIYF
TGTGCCAGCAGTTATCCAGGGGTTAAGGGGCCCATATATTTT
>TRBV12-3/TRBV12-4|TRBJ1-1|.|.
CASSLDRGTEAFF
TGTGCCAGCAGTTTGGACAGAGGCACTGAAGCTTTCTTT
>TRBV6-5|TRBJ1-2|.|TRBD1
CASRGQGKDGYTF
TGTGCCAGCAGGGGACAGGGGAAGGATGGCTACACCTTC
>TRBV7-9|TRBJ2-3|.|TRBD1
CASSSGQGLDTQYF
TGTGCCAGCAGCTCGGGACAGGGTTTAGATACGCAGTATTTT
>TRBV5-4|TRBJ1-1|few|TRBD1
CASSLQGPGNTEAFF
TGTGCCAGCAGCTTACAGGGGCCGGGGAACACTGAAGCTTTCTTT
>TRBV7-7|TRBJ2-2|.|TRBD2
CASSPIAGGELFF
TGTGCCAGCAGCCCCATAGCGGGCGGGGAGCTGTTTTTT
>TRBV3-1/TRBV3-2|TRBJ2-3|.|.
CASSQEAITGPPIRYF
TGTGCCAGCAGCCAAGAAGCAATCACAGGGCCCCCTATCAGGTATTTT
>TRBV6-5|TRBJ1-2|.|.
CASSYPDSHGYTF
TGTGCCAGCAGTTACCCGGACAGCCATGGCTACACCTTC